The T cell receptor (beta chain) under discussion was sequenced for a study of vaccination and CD4 T cells after COVID-19 (dated by TCRdb to between 2021 and 2022). About the investigation overall: The convalescent cohort included six males and four females, with two Hispanic individuals, seven Caucasians, two Asians and one multiracial person. Participants got two doses of the Pfizer-BioNTech BNT162b2 vaccine (n=8) or two doses of the Moderna mRNA-1273 vaccine (n=2). Post-COVID blood samples were collected from convalescent patients a median of roughly 100 days after diagnosis, with a range of about 35 to 161 days. Post-vaccine blood samples were collected a median of around 2.5 months after the second vaccine dose, ranging from roughly 12 to 250 days. Culture stimuli were overlapping spike peptide pools from SARS-CoV-2 and from the common cold coronaviruses HCoV-NL63, HCoV-OC43 and HCoV-229E. In control cultures, a CEFX viral epitope pool was used as positive control, an HIV-1 Nef peptide pool was used as negative control, or no peptide was added. In roughly nine COVID-19 convalescent patients and a few infection-naive healthy vaccine recipients, the spike-specific CD4+ TCR repertoire before mRNA vaccination was compared with the repertoire after mRNA vaccination. In an earlier paper using these donors, memory CD4+ T cell crossreactivity between SARS-CoV-2 and common cold coronavirus spike proteins was assessed at the TCR clonotype level.

Comments on this clonotype: Its antigen remains undetermined. The input lacks base qualities; no much larger clone sits a single base away.

Sequences MNHNS (CDR1) and SASEGT (CDR2) are obtained from the germline V gene. The CDR3 runs 14 residues from the cysteine to the phenylalanine. Only the CDR3 part of the read is kept: 42 bases, read in frame from the first base. V trim: 5 bases; J trim: 0 bases; unmatched bases: 4. Library method: PCR. At the Johns Hopkins FTIC core, DNA from the cultured CD4+ T cells underwent TCR sequencing with the Oncomine TCR Beta short-read assay. The QIAamp micro DNA kit was used to extract genomic DNA from the cultured CD4+ T cells. Oncomine TCR Beta libraries from cultured CD4+ T cells were pooled using unique dual indexes and sequenced on an Illumina iSeq 100. The original pipeline was this. Non-productive sequences were filtered out, and CDR3s that did not start with C, did not end with F or W, or were shorter than 7 amino acids were discarded. The MANAFEST web application was used to identify antigen-specific clonotypes by comparing peptide-stimulated wells against reference wells and other culture wells. For a clone to be called positive, the clone needed an FDR below 0.05, an odds ratio above 5, and a productive frequency above 0.1% in at least two of three replicate wells. Clonotypes that were significantly expanded in both SARS-CoV-2 spike wells and at least one common cold coronavirus spike condition were defined as cross-reactive. CDR3 homology was assessed with Levenshtein distances (stringdist) and unrooted phylogenetic trees (ape) in R version 3.6.1. Clones were called with MiXCR by TCRdb after fastp trimmed the public reads at Q25, and only in-frame beta chains were retained. Identical CDR3 proteins give one entry, which carries the most common genes and DNA. TCRdb, rather than the study authors, made the V and J calls. This sample holds roughly 9,100 distinct CDR3 sequences; about 35% were observed only once. Of the sample, 8.3% falls within the top ten clones.

Findings and caveats that apply to the study as a whole: Nearly all vaccine-specific clones in convalescent patients (304 of 307) were mono-reactive for SARS-CoV-2 spike rather than cross-reactive with common cold coronaviruses. Relatively few convalescent patients were included in the study, and early timepoints after natural infection were not analyzed. Among the post-vaccine SARS-CoV-2-reactive clones in convalescent patients, a median 86.3% showed up only after vaccination, which suggests vaccine-specific priming. The median count of SARS-CoV-2-reactive clonotypes went up from some 23 after infection to approximately 40 after vaccination, although the change was not significant.

The treatment or condition label on this specimen signifies: roughly nine-day PBMC culture with coronavirus spike peptide pools or control peptides (ViraFEST assay). CD4+ T cells from unexposed donors were collected before the COVID-19 pandemic (2011-2018). The study used the ViraFEST assay, which expanded antigen-specific T cells with peptide pools and then identified expanded clonotypes by TCR sequencing. Each well held approximately 2 million PBMCs cultured in IMDM containing roughly 5.5% human AB serum and approximately 10 IU/ml IL-2, with 8 to 10 ug/ml peptide pools added. Half of the culture medium was replaced with fresh IL-2-containing medium on days 3 and 7. CD4+ T cells were isolated after about nine days of culture through negative selection using the EasySep CD4+ T cell isolation kit. As cell numbers permitted, CD4+ T cells from unexposed donors were tested for reactivity to SARS-CoV-2 S and N and to four common cold coronavirus spike pools. Ficoll-Paque Plus gradient centrifugation was used to isolate PBMCs from whole blood, and the isolated PBMCs were then either used fresh or cryopreserved at -140C. In general, triplicate wells were set up for every culture condition. Leukapheresis product for the unexposed donors was purchased commercially.

The sequence joins TRBV6-1 to TRBJ2-7, with TRBD2 identical over 7 junction bases. The TCR sequence derives from a human donor in good health. The sequencing input was CD4+ T cells from blood, cultured in vitro. The DNA sequence is as follows: TGTGCCAGCAGTCCGGGGGGACCCTCCTACGAGCAGTACTTC. This gives the protein CASSPGGPSYEQYF.